This TCR beta chain was profiled in a study of EBV T-cell therapy then PD-1 blockade in nasopharyngeal carcinoma. With regard to this clone: Its antigen is undetermined.

The treatment: AdE1-LMPpoly-expanded autologous EBV-specific T-cell therapy followed by anti-PD-1 nivolumab. TCRdb's table, derived via immunoSEQ multiplex PCR, lists solely in-frame clones and lacks some. There are approximately 25,000 clones in the sample; under 90% occur only once, and around 28% lies in the top ten. This CDR3 has 15 residues. V was pared by 5 bases and J by 4 bases, with 9 bases of the junction left unmatched. Germline values: CDR1 LNHNV, CDR2 YYDKDF (reference sequence). Sequenced here: CD8+ T cells from blood, sampled at approximately day 62 from a patient whose treatment included autologous EBV-specific T cells and nivolumab. The chain joins TRBV15 to TRBJ1-1; 8 bases map to TRBD1. The sequence derives from a man aged 40-49 years with nasopharyngeal carcinoma. CDR3: CATSASTGVGTEAFF. The CDR3 DNA sequence: TGTGCCACCAGCGCCTCGACAGGGGTCGGCACTGAAGCTTTCTTT.